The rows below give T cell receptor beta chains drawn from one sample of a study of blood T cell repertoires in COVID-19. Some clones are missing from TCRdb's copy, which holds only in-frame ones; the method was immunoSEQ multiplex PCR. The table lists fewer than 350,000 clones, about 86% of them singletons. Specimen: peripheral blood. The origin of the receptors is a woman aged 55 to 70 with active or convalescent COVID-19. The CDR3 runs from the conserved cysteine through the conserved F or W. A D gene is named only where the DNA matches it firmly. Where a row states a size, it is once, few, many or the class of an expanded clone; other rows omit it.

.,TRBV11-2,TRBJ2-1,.,TGTGCCAGCAGCTTAGCTTTGGCCGTTCCATACAATGAGCAGTTCTTC,CASSLALAVPYNEQFF
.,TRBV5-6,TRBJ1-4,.,TGTGCCAGCAGCTTGGCCCAGGGTGAACTGTTTTTT,CASSLAQGELFF
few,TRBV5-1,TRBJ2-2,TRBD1,TGCGCCAGCAGCTTAACAGGGGGCACCGGGGAGCTGTTTTTT,CASSLTGGTGELFF
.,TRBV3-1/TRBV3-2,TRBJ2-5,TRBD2,TGTGCCGTCGCACCCTCAGCTCATAGCGGGGGAGAGACCCAGTACTTC,CAVAPSAHSGGETQYF
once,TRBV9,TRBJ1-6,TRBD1,TGTGCCAGCAGTACCGGACAGGGTGAACATTCACCCCTCCACTTT,CASSTGQGEHSPLHF
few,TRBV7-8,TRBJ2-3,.,TGTGCCAGCAGCTTAGTTAATACGCAGTATTTT,CASSLVNTQYF
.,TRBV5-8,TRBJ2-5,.,TGTGCCAGCAGCTTGGTCAGAACGGGGCAAGAGACCCAGTACTTC,CASSLVRTGQETQYF
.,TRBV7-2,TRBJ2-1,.,TGTGCCAGCAGCTCGCGGCTACGTAGCTCCTACAATGAGCAGTTCTTC,CASSSRLRSSYNEQFF
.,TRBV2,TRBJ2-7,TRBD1,TGTGCCAGCAGTGAACATAGGGGGCCCTACGAGCAGTACTTC,CASSEHRGPYEQYF
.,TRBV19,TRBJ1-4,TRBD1,TGTGCCAGCACGGACAGGGGCGCTTTGGGTGCGACTAATGAAAAACTGTTTTTT,CASTDRGALGATNEKLFF
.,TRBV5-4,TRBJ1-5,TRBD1,TGTGCCAGCAGCCGTTCAGGGGGGTTAAGTCAGCCCCAGCATTTT,CASSRSGGLSQPQHF
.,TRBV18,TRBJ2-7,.,TGTGCCAGCTCAATAAGCAGGGATGGCGAGCAGTACTTC,CASSISRDGEQYF
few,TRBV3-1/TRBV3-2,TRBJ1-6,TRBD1,TGTGCCAGCAGCCACGCGGGACAGGGAAATTCACCCCTCCACTTT,CASSHAGQGNSPLHF
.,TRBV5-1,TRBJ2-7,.,TGCGCCAGCAGCTTGGCGGCGGGGCAGGGCAGGATCGAGCAGTACTTC,CASSLAAGQGRIEQYF
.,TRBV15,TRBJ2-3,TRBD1,TGTGCCACCAGCAGAGATGGCTTGACAGGGACGGGGCACACAGATACGCAGTATTTT,CATSRDGLTGTGHTDTQYF
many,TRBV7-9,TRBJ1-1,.,TGTGCCAGCAGCTCCCGGACGAGGGGGTCTGAAGCTTTCTTT,CASSSRTRGSEAFF
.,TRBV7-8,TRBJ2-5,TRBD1,TGTGCCAGCAGCTTAAAAGGGGGACAGGGGCTAGAGACCCAGTACTTC,CASSLKGGQGLETQYF
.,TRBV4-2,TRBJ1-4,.,TGTGCCAGCAGCCAAGATCTATGGGGCCGAGGTGAAAAACTGTTTTTT,CASSQDLWGRGEKLFF
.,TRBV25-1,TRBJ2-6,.,TGTGCCACCAGTGAGGGGCACAGCGTTATCTCTGGGGCCAACGTCCTGACTTTC,CATSEGHSVISGANVLTF
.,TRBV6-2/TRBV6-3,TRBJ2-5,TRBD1,TGTGCCAGCAGTAATCGGGACAGGGGACGGGAGACCCAGTACTTC,CASSNRDRGRETQYF
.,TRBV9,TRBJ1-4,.,TGTGCCAGCAGCCGCGGGGGGATGAGGGAAAAACTGTTTTTT,CASSRGGMREKLFF
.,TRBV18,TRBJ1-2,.,TGTGCCAGCTCACCAGGTCAGGGGCCGCCATATAACTATGGCTACACCTTC,CASSPGQGPPYNYGYTF
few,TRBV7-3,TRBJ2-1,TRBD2,TGTGCCAGCAGCTTAAACTTAGCGGGGAGCTCCTACAATGAGCAGTTCTTC,CASSLNLAGSSYNEQFF
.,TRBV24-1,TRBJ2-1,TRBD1,TGTGCCACCAGCGACAGGGGAAGATACAATGAGCAGTTCTTC,CATSDRGRYNEQFF
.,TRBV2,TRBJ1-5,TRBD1,TGTGCCAGCAGCGACAGGGCTGGCAATCAGCCCCAGCATTTT,CASSDRAGNQPQHF
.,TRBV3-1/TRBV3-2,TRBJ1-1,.,TGTGCCAGCAGCCAAGGGGCAGTTCGAGCTTTCTTT,CASSQGAVRAFF
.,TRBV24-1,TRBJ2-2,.,TGTGCCACCAGTGGGGCGGACTTAGCCACCGGCGGGGAGCTGTTTTTT,CATSGADLATGGELFF
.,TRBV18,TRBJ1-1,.,TGTGCCAGCTCACCATCGCGGAGCACTGAAGCTTTCTTT,CASSPSRSTEAFF
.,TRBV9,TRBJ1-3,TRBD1,TGTGCCAGCAGCTCCCCCCCAGGGGGAGGAAACACCATATATTTT,CASSSPPGGGNTIYF
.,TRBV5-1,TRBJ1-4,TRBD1,TGCGCCAGCAGCTGGGGGACAGGGGATCTGACTAATGAAAAACTGTTTTTT,CASSWGTGDLTNEKLFF
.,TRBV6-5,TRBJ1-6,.,TGTGCCAGCAGGACTCTCGCAGACTCTAATTCACCCCTCCACTTT,CASRTLADSNSPLHF
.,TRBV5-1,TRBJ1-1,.,TGCGCCAGCAGCTTGGCTACAGCCTCCCTGAACACTGAAGCTTTCTTT,CASSLATASLNTEAFF
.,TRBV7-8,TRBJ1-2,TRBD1,TGTGCCAGCAGCTTAGCTTCAGGGACAGGGGGCTGGTATGGCTACACCTTC,CASSLASGTGGWYGYTF
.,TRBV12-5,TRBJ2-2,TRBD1,TGTGCTAGTGTCGCGACAGGGAATGAGGGGGAGCTGTTTTTT,CASVATGNEGELFF
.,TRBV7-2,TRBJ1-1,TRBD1,TGTGCCAGCAGCTTCAGGACAGGGAAAGCTTTCTTT,CASSFRTGKAFF
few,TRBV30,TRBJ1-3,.,TGTGCCTGGAGTGTAGAGGCTAGGTTCTCTGGAAACACCATATATTTT,CAWSVEARFSGNTIYF
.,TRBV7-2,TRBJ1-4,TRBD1,TGTGCCAGCAGCATACGGGGACAGAGAAATGAAAAACTGTTTTTT,CASSIRGQRNEKLFF
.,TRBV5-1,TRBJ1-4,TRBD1,TGCGCCAGCAGCAGCGGACAGGGGGAGAGTGAAAAACTGTTTTTT,CASSSGQGESEKLFF
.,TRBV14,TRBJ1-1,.,TGTGCCAGCAGCCAGCTCCGGGGAGCCGGCACTGAAGCTTTCTTT,CASSQLRGAGTEAFF
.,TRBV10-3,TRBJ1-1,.,TGTGCCATCAGCCGTGAGGGCACTGAAGCTTTCTTT,CAISREGTEAFF
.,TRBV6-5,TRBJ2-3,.,TGTGCCAGCTCAATCTCTAGGACTAGCACAGATACGCAGTATTTT,CASSISRTSTDTQYF
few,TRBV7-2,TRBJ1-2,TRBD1,TGTGCCAGCAGCCTGGCAGGGGGCACTCCCTTGGGCTATGGCTACACCTTC,CASSLAGGTPLGYGYTF
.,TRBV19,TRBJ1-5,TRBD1,TGTGCCAGTACCCATCGGAGACAGGGGGCCCCCAATCAGCCCCAGCATTTT,CASTHRRQGAPNQPQHF
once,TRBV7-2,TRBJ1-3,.,TGTGCCAGCACTCTCGGCAGCGTCTCTGGAAACACCATATATTTT,CASTLGSVSGNTIYF
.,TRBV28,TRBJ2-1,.,TGTGCCAGCAGTTCCCACAGGGAGTGGGGCAATGAGCAGTTCTTC,CASSSHREWGNEQFF
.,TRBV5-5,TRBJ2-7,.,TGTGCCAGCAGCTTGGCTTACGAGCAGTACTTC,CASSLAYEQYF
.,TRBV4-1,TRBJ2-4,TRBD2,TGCGCCAGCAGCCAACCTGATATTAGCGGGGGGCCCACCAAAAACATTCAGTACTTC,CASSQPDISGGPTKNIQYF
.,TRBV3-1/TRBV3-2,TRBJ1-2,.,TGTGCCAGCAGCCAAGGTGGAGCGTCTTATGGCTACACCTTC,CASSQGGASYGYTF
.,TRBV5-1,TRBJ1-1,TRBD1,TGCGCCAGCAGCCCCGGACAGGGAGGCACTGAAGCTTTCTTT,CASSPGQGGTEAFF
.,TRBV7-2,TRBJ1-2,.,TGTGCCAGCAGCTCCCGACAGGTCTTCTATGGCTACACCTTC,CASSSRQVFYGYTF
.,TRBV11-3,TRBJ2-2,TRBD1,TGTGCCAGCAGCCCCCCGACAGGGGTGGTCGGGGAGCTGTTTTTT,CASSPPTGVVGELFF
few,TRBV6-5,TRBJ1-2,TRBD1,TGTGCCAGCAGGGGGACAGGGATAGCTAACTATGGCTACACCTTC,CASRGTGIANYGYTF
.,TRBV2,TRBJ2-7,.,TGTGCCTCAGCACAGGAGGGTTACGAGCAGTACTTC,CASAQEGYEQYF
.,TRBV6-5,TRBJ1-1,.,TGTGCCAGCAGTTACGGGGGCGCGGGTGAGATGCCTTTCTTT,CASSYGGAGEMPFF
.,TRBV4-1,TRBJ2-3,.,TGCGCCAGCAGCCAAGATCCAACTCGCCCGGGTACGCAGTATTTT,CASSQDPTRPGTQYF
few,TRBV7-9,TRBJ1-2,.,TGTGCCAGCACTGCAGGGAATCCGGATGGCTACACCTTC,CASTAGNPDGYTF
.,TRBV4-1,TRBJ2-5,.,TGCGCCAGCAGCCAAGATACTAGCAGGGAGACCCAGTACTTC,CASSQDTSRETQYF